The sequence of this T cell receptor beta chain was determined in a study of blood T cells in healthy people across ages (dated by TCRdb to 2015 to 2017). About the investigation overall: Template switching captured roughly one uniquely barcoded TCR beta cDNA molecule per two T cells in model experiments. Donors were grouped into four age groups: young (average approximately 15 years), middle-aged (over 35), aged (62) and long-lived (82). Using the same blood draw, the study looked at two additional independent replicas of 1 million unique cDNA reads for two donors, one aged 18 to 29 and the other aged 80 or older. Donors of different ages were randomly distributed across sequencing lanes to avoid experimental bias. Using deep sequencing normalized with unique cDNA molecular identifiers, the study measured how TCR beta repertoire diversity changes with age. General conclusions and limits of the study: The long-lived group showed more naive CD4+ T cells, fewer expanded clones and increased TCR diversity than the aged group, suggesting age selection. Estimates of total diversity from one million sequenced T cells were regarded as lower bounds and underestimates. Because donor CMV infection status was unknown, age-related changes in expanded clonotypes were potentially confounded. Bulk unsorted PBMC profiling prevented conclusive comparison of naive and antigen-experienced compartments. Observed TCR beta diversity per million T cells fell roughly linearly with age, and a significant reduction was already apparent by age roughly 40. The percentage of naive T cells measured by flow cytometry correlated strongly with observed TCR beta diversity.

The V end gives up 4 bases and the J end 1 base, leaving 11 bases in the junction not matched to a gene. The germline V gene (reference sequence) gives CDR1 as DFQATT and CDR2 as SNEGSKA. The CDR3 covers 16 residues, taking in both the cysteine and the phenylalanine. The sequence is cut down to CDR3 DNA, 48 bases in frame from base 1. The library was made by 5' RACE. TCRdb names Illumina HiSeq 2500 as the instrument used. A second PCR of about 7 to 12 cycles was run with a J-beta primer mix and a sample-barcoded 5' primer. A unique molecular identifier was introduced onto each TCR beta cDNA molecule by a template-switch 5' adaptor carrying 12 random nucleotides. Each sample yielded at least 2.5 million CDR3-containing paired-end reads. First-strand cDNA was synthesized from all RNA with the Mint cDNA synthesis kit, primed by a TRBC-specific oligonucleotide. After uracil-DNA glycosylase treatment, a first 18-cycle PCR used universal primers M1SS and BC2_uni_R on all cDNA. In the original analysis: For normalization, 1 million high-quality reads were randomly selected from each sample, with every read carrying a distinct molecular identifier. Reads sharing molecular identifiers were discarded rather than binned into consensus sequences. CDR3 identification, clonotype clustering and error correction used MiTCR with a Q25 quality threshold and the strictest error-elimination algorithm. A nonparametric unseen species model with Euler transformation was used to estimate a lower bound on total TCR beta diversity. TCRdb reprocessed the public reads (quality trimming at Q25 with fastp, clone calling with MiXCR) and kept in-frame beta chains. Each entry merges the rows of one CDR3 protein and shows their most common DNA and genes. These V and J calls are TCRdb output, not the study's own analysis. For this sample the table gives over 1.5 million distinct CDR3 sequences, of which roughly 50% were detected only once. The ten largest clones add up to approximately 2.1% of the sample.

The donors were some 39 Caucasian individuals from Russia, aged roughly 6 to 95 years, who were systemically healthy. Approximately 9.7 milliliters of peripheral blood were drawn from each donor into EDTA-treated Vacutainer tubes. Ficoll-Paque density-gradient centrifugation was used to isolate PBMCs, with at least 6.5 million per sample. Trizol reagent was used to extract total RNA from the PBMCs, yielding at least 6 micrograms per sample. Naive CD45RAhigh/CD27high T cell percentages were measured by flow cytometry on a PBMC aliquot from every donor. This clonotype has just a few counts. Its specific antigen is unknown. Base qualities were left out, and no much larger clone turns up one base away.

The chain is made from TRBV20-1 and TRBJ2-3; 7 central nucleotides agree with TRBD1. The sequence derives from a woman in her 40s in good health. Sequencing was performed on blood. The CDR3 here reads CSANRGPVLGTDTQYF. At the DNA level, the sequence is TGCAGTGCTAATAGGGGGCCGGTCCTCGGCACAGATACGCAGTATTTT.